Sequencing of this T cell receptor (beta chain) was carried out in a study of identical twins. Template switching added a universal primer site; cDNA carried unique molecular identifiers. TCRdb reanalysed the 5' RACE reads using MiXCR and keeps one entry per CDR3 protein. Among fewer than 250,000 distinct CDR3 sequences listed, approximately 7.9% were seen once. V lost 8 bases and J lost 6, with 13 bases in between. The CDR3 sequence is 13 residues long. Germline CDR1 KGHDR, CDR2 SFDVKD. Study results and caveats: Monozygotic twins shared more out-of-frame TCR alpha than recombination models predicted. In cord blood, abundant beta clonotypes had fewer insertions; memory showed no trend. Zero-insertion analyses were open to partial confounding by invariant MAIT and iNKT cells.

The sample holds a few counts of this clonotype. Its antigen is unknown. This sample was also put to use in a study of yellow fever vaccine responses in identical twins.

Sequencing was performed on CD8+ T cells sorted from blood. The chain is built from TRBV24-1 and TRBJ2-1; either TRBD1 or TRBD2 may fit D (6 bases each). This TCR derives from a woman aged 18-29 years in good health. The CDR3 region has the DNA TGTGCCACCACGGGGGCCGAAGGCAATGAGCAGTTCTTC. As protein: CATTGAEGNEQFF.